A single sample is the source of the 10 T cell receptor beta chains below, sequenced in a study of T cell changes during pregnancy in multiple sclerosis. The assay was immunoSEQ multiplex PCR, and TCRdb's table has in-frame clones only and misses some. The table lists approximately 50,000 clones, roughly 94% of them singletons. This material consisted of CD4+ T cells from peripheral blood mononuclear cells, taken in the third trimester of pregnancy. The receptors shown here come from a female donor with multiple sclerosis, enrolled in a pregnancy study.

This clone was recorded once. The chain joins TRBV7-6 to TRBJ1-5; 10 bases fit TRBD1. This CDR3 region has 17 residues. CDR1 is SGHVS, CDR2 FNYEAQ, per germline. V shed 3 bases and J 0 bases; nucleotides not matched to a gene: 5. For the CDR3, the DNA is TGTGCCAGCAGCTTCGGGACAGGGGCGAATAGCAATCAGCCCCAGCATTTT. It codes for CASSFGTGANSNQPQHF.

This chain uses TRBV4-1 with TRBJ1-5; 12 nucleotides match TRBD1. This CDR3 has 17 residues. Trimming at V came to 3 bases and at J to 2 bases, leaving 5 bases not matched to a gene. From germline, CDR1 is MGHRA and CDR2 YSYEKL. The CDR3 coding sequence is TGCGCCAGCAGCCAGGGGACAGGGGGCGTTGGCAATCAGCCCCAGCATTTT. Its protein product is CASSQGTGGVGNQPQHF.

The chain recombines TRBV27 with TRBJ1-2, with D hard to call. This CDR3 has 13 residues. With 4 bases removed from V and 8 bases from J, the gap between germline ends came to 14 bases. Germline V lookup: CDR1 MNHEY, CDR2 SMNVEV (reference sequence). The CDR3 reads CASSYREGGGYTF. DNA for the CDR3: TGTGCCAGCAGTTATCGGGAGGGTGGGGGCTACACCTTC.

The rearrangement uses TRBV15 and TRBJ2-7; D is undetermined. This CDR3 has 13 amino acids. From germline, CDR1 is LNHNV and CDR2 YYDKDF (reference sequence). V lost 1 base and J lost 4, with 8 bases in between. The CDR3 DNA sequence: TGTGCCACCAGCAGAGGAACAGATTACGAGCAGTACTTC. Translating gives CATSRGTDYEQYF. Complete variable domain (other parts from reference TRBV15 and TRBJ2-7): DAMVIQNPRYQVTQFGKPVTLSCSQTLNHNVMYWYQQKSSQAPKLLFHYYDKDFNNEADTPDNFQSRRPNTSFCFLDIRSPGLGDTAMYLCATSRGTDYEQYFGPGTRLTVT.

The chain has TRBV11-3 and TRBJ2-7, with 8 bases that match TRBD2. Germline CDR1 SGHNT, CDR2 YENEEA. This CDR3 has 16 amino acids. The trim removed 4 bases at V and 5 bases at J, leaving 13 bases unmatched. The CDR3 DNA reads TGTGCCAGCAGCTCCCCACGGGGGGGACGTCGAAACGAGCAGTACTTC. Translated, it gives CASSSPRGGRRNEQYF.

The chain combines TRBV7-2 with TRBJ1-6, with 10 bases identical to TRBD1. CDR1 is SGHTA and CDR2 is FQGNSA in the germline V gene. This CDR3 spans 15 amino acids. V lost 3 bases, J lost 8 bases, and 4 bases stayed unmatched. This CDR3 reads CASSLFGTGDSPLHF. CDR3 bases: TGTGCCAGCAGCTTGTTTGGGACAGGGGATTCACCCCTCCACTTT. Combining the CDR3 with reference TRBV7-2 and TRBJ1-6 gives the whole variable domain GAGVSQSPSNKVTEKGKDVELRCDPISGHTALYWYRQSLGQGLEFLIYFQGNSAPDKSGLPSDRFSAERTGGSVSTLTIQRTQQEDSAVYLCASSLFGTGDSPLHFGNGTRLTVT.

The DNA of the CDR3 is TGTGCCAGTAGTATCCCAGGGTTAGGGTATGGCTACACCTTC. Translated, it gives CASSIPGLGYGYTF. The V gene is TRBV19, the J gene TRBJ1-2, with TRBD1 as a possible D gene (5 bases). V gave up 3 bases and J gave up 5 bases, with 13 bases separating them. CDR3 length: 14 residues. Per germline, CDR1 LNHDA and CDR2 SQIVND (reference sequence).

The V gene is TRBV6-6, the J gene TRBJ2-5; weak D call: TRBD2 (5 bases). Trimming stripped 2 bases from V and 5 bases from J, with 6 bases between. CDR3 size: 12 residues. Looked up from germline, CDR1 is MNHNY and CDR2 is SVGAGI (reference sequence). CDR3 amino acids: CASSYGEETQYF. CDR3 DNA sequence: TGTGCCAGCAGTTACGGGGAGGAGACCCAGTACTTC.

This clone was observed once. CDR3 region: CASSLVTGQGARNGYTF. Here the CDR3 DNA reads TGTGCCAGCAGTTTAGTAACAGGACAGGGGGCGCGAAATGGCTACACCTTC. This rearrangement joins TRBV27 to TRBJ1-2; 11 bases match TRBD1. The junction had 11 bases not matched to a gene; V was cut back by 2 bases and J by 6 bases. Germline V lookup: CDR1 MNHEY, CDR2 SMNVEV (reference sequence). The CDR3 has 17 residues.

This rearrangement joins TRBV27 to TRBJ2-6; the match to TRBD1 covers 7 bases. Looked up from germline, CDR1 is MNHEY and CDR2 is SMNVEV (reference sequence). The CDR3 is 15 amino acids. V lost 8 bases, J lost 3 bases, and 7 bases stayed unmatched. The CDR3 sequence: CASRDRQDGANVLTF. Written as DNA, the CDR3 is TGTGCCAGCCGGGACAGACAAGATGGGGCCAACGTCCTGACTTTC.